Below, 2 T cell receptor beta chains from the same sample are listed, as sequenced in a study of response to subunit inactivated influenza vaccine. TCRdb analysed the RT-PCR reads with MiXCR anew, one entry per CDR3 protein. The sample has approximately 520,000 distinct CDR3 sequences, 25% seen once; the top ten hold 1.9%. The sequencing used CD4+ T cells sorted from PBMCs, collected more than 4 days after vaccination. The origin of the receptors is a man aged 45 to 65 who received an inactivated influenza vaccine.

The rearrangement joins TRBV6-2 or TRBV6-3 to TRBJ1-5, with D perhaps matching TRBD1 (5 bases). The CDR3 extends over 17 amino acids. From germline, CDR1 is MNHEY and CDR2 SVGEGT. V was clipped by 0 bases and J by 2 bases, with 14 bases between them. The CDR3 bases are TGTGCCAGCAGTTACTCGCAGGGTTGGTATGGCAATCAGCCCCAGCATTTT. As protein: CASSYSQGWYGNQPQHF.

V gene TRBV5-1 combines with J gene TRBJ2-5, with D perhaps TRBD2 (5 bases). The germline V and J ends were trimmed by 0 bases and 2 bases, with 11 bases remaining between them. This CDR3 is 15 amino acids long. CDR1 is SGHRS, CDR2 YFSETQ, per germline. CDR3 amino acids: CASSLGTVLQETQYF. As DNA, the CDR3 is TGCGCCAGCAGCTTGGGGACTGTACTTCAAGAGACCCAGTACTTC.